The T cell receptor (beta chain) under discussion was sequenced for a study of control samples from healthy donors and cancer patients. CDR1 SGHDT and CDR2 YYEEEE come from the germline V gene. J lost 4 bases, V lost 4 bases, and 10 bases had no gene match. CDR3 length: 15 amino acids. Libraries were prepared by immunoSEQ multiplex PCR; TCRdb keeps only in-frame clonotypes and omits some of them. In the table there are 80,000 to 100,000 clones, roughly 92% of which are singletons. The sequencing input was blood. This receptor was identified in a human donor in good health. The donor label of this sample is uncertain. The genes are TRBV5-6 and TRBJ2-5, with 7 bases identical to TRBD1. CDR3 coding DNA: TGTGCCAGCAGCGGTGGACAGGTGGGGAGAGAGACCCAGTACTTC. It codes for CASSGGQVGRETQYF.